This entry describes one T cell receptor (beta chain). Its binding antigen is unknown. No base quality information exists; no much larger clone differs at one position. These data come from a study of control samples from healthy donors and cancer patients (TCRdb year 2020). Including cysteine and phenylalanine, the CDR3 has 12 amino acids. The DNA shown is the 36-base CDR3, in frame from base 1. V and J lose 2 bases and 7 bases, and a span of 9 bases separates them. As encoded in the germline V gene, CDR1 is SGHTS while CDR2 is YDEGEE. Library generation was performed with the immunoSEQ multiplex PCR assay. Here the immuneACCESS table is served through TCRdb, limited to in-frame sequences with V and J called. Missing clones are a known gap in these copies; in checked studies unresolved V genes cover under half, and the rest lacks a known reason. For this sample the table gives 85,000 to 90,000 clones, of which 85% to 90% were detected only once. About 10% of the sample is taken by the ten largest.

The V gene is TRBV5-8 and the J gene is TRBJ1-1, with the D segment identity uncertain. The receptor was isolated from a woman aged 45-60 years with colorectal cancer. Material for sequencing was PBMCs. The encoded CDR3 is CASSFASSEAFF. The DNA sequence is TGTGCCAGCAGCTTCGCCAGCAGTGAAGCTTTCTTT.